This T cell receptor (beta chain) was sequenced for a study of blood T cell repertoires in COVID-19. The germline CDR1 and CDR2 sequences are MNHEY and SMNVEV (reference sequence). The CDR3 runs to 14 residues. The J segment lost 2 bases and the V segment lost 7 bases, leaving 6 bases of the junction unmatched. Recruits, aged roughly 18 to 95 years, lived in about two dozen US areas. Data came from immunoSEQ multiplex PCR; TCRdb stores just in-frame clones and leaves some out. The repertoire has some 220,000 clones, less than 90% of them found once; the top ten carry about 2.6%. What was sequenced was PBMCs or T cells enriched from blood (not recorded which). This TCR derives from a woman aged 30 to 39 who had recovered from COVID-19. The V and J genes are TRBV27 and TRBJ2-7; TRBD1 matches 9 bases. CDR3 protein: CASMAGTGPYEQYF. The CDR3 coding sequence is TGTGCCAGCATGGCTGGGACAGGGCCCTACGAGCAGTACTTC.